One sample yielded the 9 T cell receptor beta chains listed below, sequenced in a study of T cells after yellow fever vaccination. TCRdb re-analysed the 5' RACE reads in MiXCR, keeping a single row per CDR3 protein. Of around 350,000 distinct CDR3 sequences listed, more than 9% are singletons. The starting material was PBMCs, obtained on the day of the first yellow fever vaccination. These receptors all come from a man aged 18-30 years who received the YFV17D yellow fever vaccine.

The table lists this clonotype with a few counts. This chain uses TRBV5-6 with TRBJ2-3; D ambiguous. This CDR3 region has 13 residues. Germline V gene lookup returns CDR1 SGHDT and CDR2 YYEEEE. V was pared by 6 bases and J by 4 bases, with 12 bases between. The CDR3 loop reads CASTLSVADTQYF. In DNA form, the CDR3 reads TGTGCCAGCACGCTCTCGGTTGCAGATACGCAGTATTTT.

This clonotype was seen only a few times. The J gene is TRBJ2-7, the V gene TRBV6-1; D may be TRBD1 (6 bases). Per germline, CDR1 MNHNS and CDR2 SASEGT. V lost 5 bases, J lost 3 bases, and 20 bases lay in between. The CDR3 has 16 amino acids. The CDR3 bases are TGTGCCAGCAGTAAATTCAGGGGAGAATTAGTCTACGAGCAGTACTTC. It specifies CASSKFRGELVYEQYF.

CDR3 in DNA: TGTGCCAGCAGCGCCGGGACAGGGGCCCCTCTGGCCCACGAGCAGTACTTC. Translation gives CASSAGTGAPLAHEQYF. V gene TRBV7-9 combines with J gene TRBJ2-7; 10 bases align to TRBD1. V lost 5 bases and J lost 5; bases outside the gene matches: 15. The CDR3 contains 17 residues. The V gene's germline CDR1 is SEHNR and CDR2 FQNEAQ (reference sequence).

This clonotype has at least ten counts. The CDR3 DNA reads TGTGCCAGCAGCCGTGCGGGGTGGAATGAGCAGTTCTTC. Translated, it gives CASSRAGWNEQFF. The chain employs TRBV27 and TRBJ2-1, with D possibly TRBD2 on 6 matching bases. Germline assignment: CDR1 MNHEY and CDR2 SMNVEV (reference sequence). The CDR3 runs to 13 residues. The V and J ends lost 6 bases and 7 bases respectively, with 13 bases between them.

This CDR3 reads CASSTQGFGENQPQHF. Written as DNA, the CDR3 is TGTGCCAGCAGCACCCAGGGTTTTGGGGAAAATCAGCCCCAGCATTTT. This chain uses TRBV28 with TRBJ1-5, with D possibly TRBD1 on 5 matching bases. The CDR3 covers 16 residues. Germline-derived CDR1 and CDR2 are MDHEN and SYDVKM. Trimming left V 6 bases short and J 4 bases short, with 19 bases between.

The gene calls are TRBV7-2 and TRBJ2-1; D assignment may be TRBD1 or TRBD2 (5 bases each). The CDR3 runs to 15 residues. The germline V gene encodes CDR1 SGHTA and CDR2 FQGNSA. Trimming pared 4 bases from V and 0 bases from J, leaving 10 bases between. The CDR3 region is CASSSGPRSYNEQFF. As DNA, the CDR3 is TGTGCCAGCAGCTCGGGACCTCGCTCCTACAATGAGCAGTTCTTC.

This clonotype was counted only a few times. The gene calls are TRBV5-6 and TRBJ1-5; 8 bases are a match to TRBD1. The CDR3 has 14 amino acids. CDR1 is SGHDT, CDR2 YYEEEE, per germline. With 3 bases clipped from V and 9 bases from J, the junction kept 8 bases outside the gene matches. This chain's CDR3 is CASSSRGQAWPQHF. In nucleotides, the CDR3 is TGTGCCAGCAGCTCCCGGGGACAGGCCTGGCCCCAGCATTTT.

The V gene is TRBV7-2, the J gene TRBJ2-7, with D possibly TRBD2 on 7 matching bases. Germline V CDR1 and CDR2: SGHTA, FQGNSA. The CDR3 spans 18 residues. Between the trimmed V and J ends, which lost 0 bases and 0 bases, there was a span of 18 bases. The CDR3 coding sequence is TGTGCCAGCAGCTTAGCCCCCATGGGGGGGGGGGCCTCCTACGAGCAGTACGTC. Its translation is CASSLAPMGGGASYEQYV.

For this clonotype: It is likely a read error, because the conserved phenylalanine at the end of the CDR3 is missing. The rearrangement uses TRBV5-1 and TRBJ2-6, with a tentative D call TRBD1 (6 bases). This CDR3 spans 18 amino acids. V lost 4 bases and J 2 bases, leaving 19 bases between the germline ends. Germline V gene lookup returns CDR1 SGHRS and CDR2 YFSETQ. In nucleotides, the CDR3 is TGCGCCAGCAGCGTACAGGGTCCCGGGGCCACTGGGGCCAACGTCCTGACTTTG. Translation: CASSVQGPGATGANVLTL.